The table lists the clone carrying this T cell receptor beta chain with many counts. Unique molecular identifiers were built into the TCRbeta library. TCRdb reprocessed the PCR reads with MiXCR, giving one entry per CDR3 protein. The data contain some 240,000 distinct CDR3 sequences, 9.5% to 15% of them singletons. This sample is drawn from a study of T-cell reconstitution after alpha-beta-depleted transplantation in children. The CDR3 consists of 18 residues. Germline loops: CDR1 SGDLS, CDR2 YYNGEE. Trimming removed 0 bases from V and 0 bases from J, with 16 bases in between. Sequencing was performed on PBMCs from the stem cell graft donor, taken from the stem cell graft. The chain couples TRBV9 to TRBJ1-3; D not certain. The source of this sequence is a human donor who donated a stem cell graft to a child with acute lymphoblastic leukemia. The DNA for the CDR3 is TGTGCCAGCAGCGTAGCCTTCGGCCCCAGTCACTCTGGAAACACCATATATTTT. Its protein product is CASSVAFGPSHSGNTIYF.